What follows are 3 T cell receptor beta chains derived from one specimen sequenced in a study of T cells expressing NK-cell markers. TCRdb reprocessed the 5' RACE reads and keeps a single row for each CDR3 protein, giving no DNA. The sample spans more than 400,000 distinct CDR3 sequences; the ten largest clones claim 7.3%. The specimen was blood T cells: a sorted CD56 or NKG2C T cell subset, CD4+ or CD8+ T cells, or bulk PBMC T cells (not recorded which). The receptors shown here come from a woman between 18 and 75 years old in good health.

The chain couples TRBV7-9 to TRBJ2-7. The germline CDR1 and CDR2 sequences are SEHNR and FQNEAQ (reference sequence). The CDR3 totals 13 residues. The CDR3 reads CASDPTGTYEQYF.

The chain is built from TRBV2 and TRBJ2-5; TCRdb names TRBD2, which stays unverified in the absence of DNA. This CDR3 contains 18 residues. Germline assignment: CDR1 SNHLY and CDR2 FYNNEI. The CDR3 sequence: CASSPRSGARTFPETQYF.

This rearrangement joins TRBV2 to TRBJ2-7; no DNA is available, so the TRBD2 call from TCRdb remains unchecked. Germline CDR1 reads SNHLY; CDR2 reads FYNNEI. The CDR3 has 17 amino acids. The CDR3 reads CASSEGLAGGPGSEQYF.